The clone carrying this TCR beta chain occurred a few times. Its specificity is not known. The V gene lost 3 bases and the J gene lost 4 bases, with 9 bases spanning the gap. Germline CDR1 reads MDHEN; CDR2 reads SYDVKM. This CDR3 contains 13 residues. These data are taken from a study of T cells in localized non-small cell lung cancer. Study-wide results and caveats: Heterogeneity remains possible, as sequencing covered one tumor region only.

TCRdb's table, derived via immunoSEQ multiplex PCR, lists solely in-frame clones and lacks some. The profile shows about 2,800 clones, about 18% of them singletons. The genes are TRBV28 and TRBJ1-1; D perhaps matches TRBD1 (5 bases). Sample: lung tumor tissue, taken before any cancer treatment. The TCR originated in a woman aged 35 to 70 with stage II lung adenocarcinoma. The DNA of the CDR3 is TGTGCCAGCAGTTTCTCCGGGGGCACTGAAGCTTTCTTT. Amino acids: CASSFSGGTEAFF. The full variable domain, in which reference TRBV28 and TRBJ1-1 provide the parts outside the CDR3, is DVKVTQSSRYLVKRTGEKVFLECVQDMDHENMFWYRQDPGLGLRLIYFSYDVKMKEKGDIPEGYSVSREKKERFSLILESASTNQTSMYLCASSFSGGTEAFFGQGTRLTVV.